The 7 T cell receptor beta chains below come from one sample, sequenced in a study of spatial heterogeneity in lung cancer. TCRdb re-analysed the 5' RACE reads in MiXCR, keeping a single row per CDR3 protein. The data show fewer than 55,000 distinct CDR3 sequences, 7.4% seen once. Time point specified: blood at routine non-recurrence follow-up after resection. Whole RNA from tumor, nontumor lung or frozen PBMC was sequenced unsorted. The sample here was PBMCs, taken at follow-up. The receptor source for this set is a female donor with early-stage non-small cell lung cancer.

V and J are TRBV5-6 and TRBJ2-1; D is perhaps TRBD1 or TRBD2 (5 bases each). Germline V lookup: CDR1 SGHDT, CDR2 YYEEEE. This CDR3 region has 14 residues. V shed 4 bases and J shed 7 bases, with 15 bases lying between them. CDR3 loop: CASSTPSWGNEQFF. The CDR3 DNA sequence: TGTGCCAGCAGCACCCCTAGCTGGGGGAATGAGCAGTTCTTC.

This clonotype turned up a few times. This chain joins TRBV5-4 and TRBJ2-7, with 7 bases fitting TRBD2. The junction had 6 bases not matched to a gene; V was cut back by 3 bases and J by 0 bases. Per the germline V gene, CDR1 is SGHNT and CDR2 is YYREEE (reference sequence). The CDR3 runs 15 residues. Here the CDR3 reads CASSYSGVSSYEQYF. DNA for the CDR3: TGTGCCAGCAGCTACAGCGGGGTTAGCTCCTACGAGCAGTACTTC.

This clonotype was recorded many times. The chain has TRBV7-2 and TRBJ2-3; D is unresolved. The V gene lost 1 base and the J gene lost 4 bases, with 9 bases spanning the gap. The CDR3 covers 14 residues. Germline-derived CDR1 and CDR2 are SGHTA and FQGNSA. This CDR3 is CASSLVVAADTQYF. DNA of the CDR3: TGTGCCAGCAGCTTAGTCGTTGCGGCAGATACGCAGTATTTT.

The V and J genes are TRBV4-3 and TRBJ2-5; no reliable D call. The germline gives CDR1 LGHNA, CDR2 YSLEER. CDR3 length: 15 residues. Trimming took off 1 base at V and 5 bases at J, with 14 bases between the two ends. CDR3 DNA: TGCGCCAGCAGCCAAGCGGTCAGCCTAAGGGAGACCCAGTACTTC. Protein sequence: CASSQAVSLRETQYF.

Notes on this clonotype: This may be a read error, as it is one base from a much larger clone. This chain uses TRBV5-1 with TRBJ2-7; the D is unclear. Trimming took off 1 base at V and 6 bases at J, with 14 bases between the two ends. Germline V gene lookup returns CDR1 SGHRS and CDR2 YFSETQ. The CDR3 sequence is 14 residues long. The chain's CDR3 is CASSLLSNPSEQYF. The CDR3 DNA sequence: TGCGCCAGCAGCTTGTTGTCTAATCCGAGCGAGCAGTACTTC.

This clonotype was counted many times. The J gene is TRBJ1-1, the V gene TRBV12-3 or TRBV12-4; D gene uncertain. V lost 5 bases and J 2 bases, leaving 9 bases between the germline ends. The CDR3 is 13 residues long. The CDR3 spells CASSTNPNTEAFF. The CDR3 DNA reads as TGTGCCAGCAGTACAAATCCAAACACTGAAGCTTTCTTT.

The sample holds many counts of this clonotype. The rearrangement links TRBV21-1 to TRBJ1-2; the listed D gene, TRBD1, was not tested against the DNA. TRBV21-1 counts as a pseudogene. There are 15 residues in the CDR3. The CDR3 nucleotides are TGTGCCAGCAGCATCCCGACAGGGAATGAGGATGGCTACACCTTC. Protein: CASSIPTGNEDGYTF.